This T cell receptor (beta chain) came from a study of blood T cell repertoires in COVID-19. Across the study: Collection of acute and convalescent COVID-19 samples took place in the United States, Italy and Spain. T cells, B-cell-depleted T cells, or PBMCs supplied cDNA or gDNA.

CDR1 is LNHNV and CDR2 is YYDKDF in the germline V gene (reference sequence). This CDR3 has 15 amino acids. The junction had 3 bases not matched to a gene; V was cut back by 4 bases and J by 3 bases. Under the authors' procedure: Reference gene primers were amplified, and this amplification served to estimate nucleated cell counts. TCRdb's table, derived via immunoSEQ multiplex PCR, lists solely in-frame clones and lacks some. V and J calls and clone size come straight from that table; D and trimming were deduced from the DNA. The sample yields 190,000 or so clones, about 86% seen once. The TCR was taken from a woman aged 18-29 years who had recovered from COVID-19. Sequencing input: peripheral blood. The J gene is TRBJ2-1, the V gene TRBV15; 10 bases are shared with TRBD2. CDR3 in DNA: TGTGCCACCAGCAACCTAGCGGGGGACTACAATGAGCAGTTCTTC. This sequence encodes CATSNLAGDYNEQFF. Variable domain in full (rest from reference TRBV15 and TRBJ2-1): DAMVIQNPRYQVTQFGKPVTLSCSQTLNHNVMYWYQQKSSQAPKLLFHYYDKDFNNEADTPDNFQSRRPNTSFCFLDIRSPGLGDTAMYLCATSNLAGDYNEQFFGPGTRLTVL.